This TCR beta chain appears in the sequencing data of a study of blood T cell repertoires in COVID-19. Study in general: The study drew acute and convalescent COVID-19 samples from the United States, Italy and Spain. The analysed material was cDNA or gDNA that came from T cells, B-cell-depleted T cells, or PBMCs.

The CDR3 totals 11 residues. The ends were cut back, 4 bases at V and 5 bases at J, with 7 bases in the middle. Per the germline V gene, CDR1 is SQVTM and CDR2 is ANQGSEA. Authors' data handling: Amplified reference gene primers provided the basis for estimating nucleated cell counts. Clones were read by immunoSEQ multiplex PCR, and TCRdb kept only the in-frame ones, dropping some. D and trimming were read from the DNA, whereas the V and J calls and clone size are those reported in that table. This table has 200,000 to 300,000 clones, about 87% appearing once. Sequenced input: peripheral blood. The rearrangement links TRBV29-1 to TRBJ2-3, with D possibly matching TRBD1 (5 bases). The sequence derives from a woman aged 65 to 85 with active or convalescent COVID-19. This CDR3 reads CSVGRGDTQYF. DNA of the CDR3: TGCAGCGTTGGTAGGGGAGATACGCAGTATTTT.